The present entry profiles one TCR beta chain with its context. The sample is drawn from a study of cytomegalovirus exposure and HLA in healthy donors. CDR3 size: 13 residues. With 7 bases removed from V and 3 bases from J, the gap between germline ends came to 13 bases. Germline lookup yields CDR1 MNHNS and CDR2 SASEGT. Use of 60 Vbeta and 13 Jbeta primers characterized the PCR. The assay was immunoSEQ multiplex PCR, and TCRdb's table has in-frame clones only and misses some. Found here are tens of thousands of clones, around 80% of them singletons; the top ten hold 2.5% to 3%. The receptor was derived from a young woman in good health and CMV-seronegative. The specimen sequenced was PBMCs. The rearrangement uses TRBV6-1 and TRBJ2-7; TRBD1 might be the D (6 bases). CDR3 in amino acids: CASIGDTFYEQYF. The CDR3 region has the DNA TGTGCCAGCATTGGGGACACCTTCTACGAGCAGTACTTC.